The rows below give T cell receptor beta chains drawn from one sample of a study of T cells after yellow fever vaccination. TCRdb reprocessed the 5' RACE reads via MiXCR and lists one record per CDR3 protein. Among a few hundred thousand distinct CDR3 sequences listed, around 16% were seen once. Sequenced material: PBMCs, taken 5 days after the first yellow fever vaccination. Receptors were obtained from a man between 18 and 29 years old who received the YFV17D yellow fever vaccine. The CDR3 runs from the conserved cysteine through the conserved F or W. The order of the fields is clone size, J gene, V gene, D gene, CDR3 DNA, CDR3 protein. D genes are given only for firm matches. A row's size may be missing; if present it is once, few, many or a size class.

NA | TRBJ2-3 | TRBV14 | NA | TGTGCCAGCAGCCAAGATCTAGTCGGGCAGGGCACAGATACGCAGTATTTT | CASSQDLVGQGTDTQYF
few | TRBJ2-1 | TRBV20-1 | NA | TGCAGTGCTAGCCGGGGGAACAATGAGCAGTTCTTC | CSASRGNNEQFF
NA | TRBJ2-3 | TRBV4-2 | TRBD2 | TGTGCCAGCAGCCAGCGACTAGCGGGTGTGGATACGCAGTATTTT | CASSQRLAGVDTQYF
few | TRBJ2-7 | TRBV5-1 | NA | TGCGCCAGCAGCTTGGGGGGCACTCTGGGGGTCGAGCAGTACTTC | CASSLGGTLGVEQYF
few | TRBJ1-5 | TRBV6-2/TRBV6-3 | TRBD1 | TGTGCCAGCAGAAACAGGGGATTGAGCAATCAGCCCCAGCATTTT | CASRNRGLSNQPQHF
few | TRBJ2-2 | TRBV20-1 | TRBD2 | TGCAGTGCTACCACTAGCGGGGGTGGGAACGGGGAGCTGTTTTTT | CSATTSGGGNGELFF
NA | TRBJ2-7 | TRBV6-5 | NA | TGTGCCAGCAGTTCTACAGGGAGTTGGGAGCAGTACTTC | CASSSTGSWEQYF
few | TRBJ1-1 | TRBV6-4 | NA | TGTGCCAGCAGCGACGAAACCGGCGGAGCTTTCTTT | CASSDETGGAFF
NA | TRBJ2-3 | TRBV3-1 | NA | TGTGCCAGCAGCCGAGTTTTAGGTGATACGCAGTATTTT | CASSRVLGDTQYF
few | TRBJ1-3 | TRBV5-1 | NA | TGCGCCAGCAGCTTGTTCCTATCGTATACTGGAAACACCATATATTTT | CASSLFLSYTGNTIYF
NA | TRBJ1-1 | TRBV20-1 | TRBD1 | TGCAGTGCTATCGACAGGGTGGCTTTCTTT | CSAIDRVAFF
few | TRBJ1-1 | TRBV20-1 | TRBD1 | TGCAGTGCTAGAGGAGGGACAGGGGAGCAAGCTTTCTTT | CSARGGTGEQAFF
NA | TRBJ2-3 | TRBV7-2 | TRBD2 | TGTGCCAGCAGCTTAGGGGACTACGTCACAGATACGCAGTATTTT | CASSLGDYVTDTQYF
NA | TRBJ2-1 | TRBV4-3 | TRBD2 | TGCGCCAGCAGCCAAGACATGACTAGCGATGAGCAGTTCTTC | CASSQDMTSDEQFF
NA | TRBJ2-3 | TRBV6-5 | TRBD1 | TGTGCCAGCAGTTACCTTTCAAGGACAGGGACCACAGATACGCAGTATTTT | CASSYLSRTGTTDTQYF
few | TRBJ2-2 | TRBV7-9 | NA | TGTGCCAGCAGCTTAGTGCGATTTGGGGAGCTGTTTTTT | CASSLVRFGELFF
many | TRBJ2-5 | TRBV5-1 | NA | TGCGCCAGCAGCATATCAGGGTACCAAGAGACCCAGTACTTC | CASSISGYQETQYF
NA | TRBJ2-2 | TRBV5-1 | NA | TGCGCCAGCAGCTTGGCCTGGGGAAGGACCGGGGAGCTGTTTTTT | CASSLAWGRTGELFF
few | TRBJ2-2 | TRBV24-1 | NA | TGTGCCACCAGTAGGACCGAGGCGAACACCGGGGAGCTGTTTTTT | CATSRTEANTGELFF
few | TRBJ2-5 | TRBV4-3 | NA | TGCGCCAGCAGCCAAGATCTTCCTAGCCGGGGAGTAGGGGAGACCCAGTACTTC | CASSQDLPSRGVGETQYF
NA | TRBJ1-1 | TRBV18 | NA | TGTGCCAGCCTATCGGTGCGGGCCTCGGCTGGAAAAGCTTTCTTT | CASLSVRASAGKAFF
few | TRBJ2-3 | TRBV3-1 | TRBD2 | TGTGCCAGCAGCCTTTCGGCGGGGGGAGATACGCAGTATTTT | CASSLSAGGDTQYF
few | TRBJ1-5 | TRBV7-2 | NA | TGTGCCAGCAGCAAGGGAGGTTATCAGCCCCAGCATTTT | CASSKGGYQPQHF
NA | TRBJ2-5 | TRBV4-1 | TRBD2 | TGCGCCAGCAGCCAGAGAGATGGGGGGGGAGAGACCCAGTACTTC | CASSQRDGGGETQYF
NA | TRBJ1-5 | TRBV20-1 | NA | TGCAGTGCTAGAGGTAGGGTCGGTTTCAGCAATCAGCCCCAGCATTTT | CSARGRVGFSNQPQHF
NA | TRBJ2-7 | TRBV12-5 | TRBD1 | TGTGCTAGTGGTCCTCGACAGGGGGCCTACGAGCAGTACTTC | CASGPRQGAYEQYF
many | TRBJ1-3 | TRBV6-5 | TRBD1 | TGTGCCAGCAGTTACTCGTACAGGGGGAGCTCTGGAAACACCATATATTTT | CASSYSYRGSSGNTIYF
NA | TRBJ2-2 | TRBV7-9 | NA | TGTGCCAGCAGCTTACAACTAGCCCCGAACACCGGGGAGCTGTTTTTT | CASSLQLAPNTGELFF
few | TRBJ2-2 | TRBV4-3 | NA | TGCGCCAGCAGCCAACAAAGTCTCGGGGGCACCGGGGAGCTGTTTTTT | CASSQQSLGGTGELFF
many | TRBJ2-3 | TRBV14 | NA | TGTGCCAGCAGCCAACAGGGACCCTGGGATACGCAGTATTTT | CASSQQGPWDTQYF
few | TRBJ2-7 | TRBV3-1 | NA | TGTGCCAGCAGCCAAGATTGGGCAGTCGCGCAGTACTTC | CASSQDWAVAQYF
NA | TRBJ2-4 | TRBV20-1 | TRBD2 | TGCAGTGGCGGGGGGGAGCCGGGGGGAGACATTCAGTACTTC | CSGGGEPGGDIQYF
few | TRBJ1-5 | TRBV27 | NA | TGTGCCAGCAGGCCAGGGGTCAGCAATCAGCCCCAGCATTTT | CASRPGVSNQPQHF
few | TRBJ2-2 | TRBV12-3/TRBV12-4 | NA | TGTGCCAGCAGTTTTGGGGGGCCAAACGGGGAGCTGTTTTTT | CASSFGGPNGELFF
NA | TRBJ2-3 | TRBV3-1 | NA | TGTGCCAGCGTCTTCAAAAAGGGTATCGCACCAGATACGCAGTATTTT | CASVFKKGIAPDTQYF
few | TRBJ2-1 | TRBV15 | NA | TGTGCCACCAGCAATGGCGTGAACTTTTACAATGAGCAGTTCTTC | CATSNGVNFYNEQFF
few | TRBJ1-1 | TRBV19 | TRBD1 | TGTGCCAGTACCCGGGGACAGGGAGTGGACACTGAAGCTTTCTTT | CASTRGQGVDTEAFF
NA | TRBJ2-1 | TRBV20-1 | TRBD2 | TGCAGTGCTTCCTACGGGACTAGCGGGGGCGGGAATGAGCAGTTCTTC | CSASYGTSGGGNEQFF
many | TRBJ1-1 | TRBV20-1 | NA | TGCAGTGCTAGACCAGGCCTGGGACTGAACACTGAAGCTTTCTTT | CSARPGLGLNTEAFF
few | TRBJ2-3 | TRBV7-9 | NA | TGTGCCAGCAGCTTAGCCCCGTTAAGGGGGGCCCAAGATACGCAGTATTTT | CASSLAPLRGAQDTQYF